The next 13 T cell receptor beta chains were all read from a single sample in a study of T cell responses to AZD1222 COVID-19 vaccine. Using immunoSEQ multiplex PCR, the repertoire was profiled, and TCRdb retains in-frame clones only, with some absent. The repertoire consists of around 120,000 clones, with roughly 90% occurring once and the leading ten covering roughly 1.3%. Sample: peripheral blood, taken on day 0 of AZD1222 vaccination. Receptors were obtained from an adult in good health.

This sequence joins TRBV18 and TRBJ2-7, with D hard to call. CDR1 is KGHSH and CDR2 is LQKENI in the germline V gene. This CDR3 comprises 12 residues. Trimming took 3 bases from V and 1 from J, leaving 4 bases between them. CDR3 in DNA: TGTGCCAGCTCACCCGATTCCTACGAGCAGTACTTC. Residues: CASSPDSYEQYF.

V gene TRBV27 combines with J gene TRBJ1-1, with 8 bases fitting TRBD1. Germline CDR1 and CDR2: MNHEY and SMNVEV (reference sequence). V was pared by 6 bases and J by 8 bases, with 8 bases of the junction left unmatched. The CDR3 runs 13 residues. Here the CDR3 reads CASSVLTGGEAFF. In DNA, the CDR3 is TGTGCCAGCAGCGTACTTACAGGGGGGGAAGCTTTCTTT.

V and J are TRBV7-2 and TRBJ1-2; 12 positions agree with TRBD1. Per the germline V gene, CDR1 is SGHTA and CDR2 is FQGNSA. The J segment lost 4 bases and the V segment lost 5 bases, leaving 5 bases of the junction unmatched. CDR3 length equals 15 residues. CDR3 in DNA: TGTGCCAGCAGCATGGGACAGGGGGCCGGCTATGGCTACACCTTC. As protein: CASSMGQGAGYGYTF.

V is TRBV11-2 and J is TRBJ1-1, with a tentative D call TRBD1 (5 bases). This CDR3 spans 13 amino acids. V lost 1 base and J lost 4, with 7 bases in between. In germline, CDR1 is SGHAT, CDR2 FQNNGV. The CDR3 spells CASSLAQGTEAFF. CDR3 DNA sequence: TGTGCCAGCAGCTTAGCCCAGGGCACTGAAGCTTTCTTT.

This chain joins TRBV3-1 (or the pseudogene TRBV3-2) and TRBJ2-2, with 7 bases identical to TRBD2. CDR1 is LGHDT and CDR2 is YNNKEL in the germline V gene (reference sequence). With 9 bases clipped from V and 7 bases from J, the junction kept 8 bases outside the gene matches. This CDR3 comprises 13 residues. The CDR3: CARGGTPRGELFF. CDR3 coding DNA: TGTGCCAGGGGGGGGACTCCCCGCGGGGAGCTGTTTTTT.

This chain links TRBV15 with TRBJ2-1; 14 nucleotides match TRBD2. Germline V gene data show CDR1 as LNHNV and CDR2 as YYDKDF (reference sequence). V shed 0 bases, J shed 8 bases, and the junction held 15 bases outside the gene matches. This CDR3 contains 20 residues. CDR3 coding DNA: TGTGCCACCAGCAGAGAAGGGGCCAGGGGACTAGCGGGAGACTCGGATGAGCAGTTCTTC. Translation gives CATSREGARGLAGDSDEQFF.

This chain uses TRBV28 with TRBJ2-2; D not resolved. Trimming removed 6 bases at V and 0 bases at J, with 2 bases between. The CDR3 loop spans 12 amino acids. Germline V gives CDR1 MDHEN, CDR2 SYDVKM. In nucleotides, the CDR3 is TGTGCCAGCAGCACGAACACCGGGGAGCTGTTTTTT. Translated: CASSTNTGELFF. Full variable domain (missing parts from reference TRBV28 and TRBJ2-2): DVKVTQSSRYLVKRTGEKVFLECVQDMDHENMFWYRQDPGLGLRLIYFSYDVKMKEKGDIPEGYSVSREKKERFSLILESASTNQTSMYLCASSTNTGELFFGEGSRLTVL.

With respect to this clone: A junction end diverges from the germline sequence, so it may reflect a read error. The same CDR3 can be traced to other DNA sequences in this sample. The V gene is TRBV7-2, the J gene TRBJ2-7, with 7 bases fitting TRBD2. The CDR3 length is 15 residues. Germline values: CDR1 SGHTA, CDR2 FQGNSA. CDR3 nucleotides: TGTGCCAGCAGCTTAGCATCGGGAGGTTACTACGAGCAGTACTTT. Translating it yields CASSLASGGYYEQYF.

The chain has TRBV5-6 and TRBJ2-2, with TRBD2 as a possible D gene (6 bases). The germline V gene encodes CDR1 SGHDT and CDR2 YYEEEE. The CDR3 totals 13 residues. The germline V and J ends were trimmed by 6 bases and 5 bases, with 11 bases remaining between them. CDR3 nucleotide sequence: TGTGCCAGCACCCTCGGGAGAACCGGGGAGCTGTTTTTT. Translation gives CASTLGRTGELFF. The full variable domain, completed using reference TRBV5-6 and TRBJ2-2, is DAGVTQSPTHLIKTRGQQVTLRCSPKSGHDTVSWYQQALGQGPQFIFQYYEEEERQRGNFPDRFSGHQFPNYSSELNVNALLLGDSALYLCASTLGRTGELFFGEGSRLTVL.

This chain connects TRBV28 to TRBJ2-7, with D uncertain. The CDR3 has 16 residues. Trimming left V 6 bases short and J 3 bases short, with 21 bases between. CDR1 and CDR2 from the germline V gene are MDHEN and SYDVKM. CDR3 in amino acids: CASSFDLVGLSYEQYF. For the CDR3, the DNA is TGTGCCAGCAGCTTCGACCTGGTAGGTTTAAGCTACGAGCAGTACTTC.

V and J are TRBV24-1 and TRBJ1-5, with D unclear. V was clipped by 3 bases and J by 7 bases, with 12 bases between them. CDR3 size: 14 residues. The germline V gene has CDR1 KGHDR and CDR2 SFDVKD. The CDR3 nucleotides read TGTGCCACCAGTGATCAGACTCACTCGCAGCCCCAGCATTTT. Translated: CATSDQTHSQPQHF.

The chain carries TRBV2 and TRBJ2-4; 12 nucleotides match TRBD1. Germline CDR1 reads SNHLY; CDR2 reads FYNNEI. The CDR3 covers 14 residues. With V trimmed by 8 bases and J by 9 bases, 8 bases remained unmatched. The CDR3 DNA is TGTGCCAGCGAGAGGGACAGGGGGCTCGGCATTCAGTACTTC. This codes for CASERDRGLGIQYF.

The chain combines TRBV24-1 with TRBJ2-2, with 10 bases that match TRBD2. Germline V gene data show CDR1 as KGHDR and CDR2 as SFDVKD. The CDR3 spans 17 residues. Unmatched junction bases numbered 2, after V lost 0 bases and J lost 2 bases. Here the CDR3 reads CATSDLTSGKNTGELFF. The CDR3 region has the DNA TGTGCCACCAGTGATTTGACTAGCGGGAAAAACACCGGGGAGCTGTTTTTT.